Below, 30 T cell receptor beta chains from the same sample are listed, as sequenced in a study of T cells in Graves' hyperthyroidism and ophthalmopathy (dated by TCRdb to the late 2010s). The library was built by means of multiplex PCR. The run used an Illumina HiSeq 2000. The TCR beta CDR3 regions were amplified from the RNA transcripts. The first round of RT-PCR for the TCR CDR3 was performed with the HTBI primer set and the Qiagen OneStep RT-PCR kit. TCRdb trimmed public reads at Q25 via fastp, called clones via MiXCR and kept in-frame beta chains. Rows merge per CDR3 protein into single entries with the most common DNA and genes. The sample includes about 300,000 distinct CDR3 sequences, with around 20% observed a single time. The ten biggest clones cover under 45% of the sample. The material sequenced was blood. The receptors were sampled from a man over 45 with Graves' ophthalmopathy.

This clonotype came up many times. This chain connects TRBV28 to TRBJ2-7; D may be TRBD1 or TRBD2 (6 bases each). V was clipped by 4 bases and J by 3 bases, with 13 bases between them. The CDR3 consists of 14 residues. The germline V gene encodes CDR1 MDHEN and CDR2 SYDVKM. The CDR3 DNA follows: TGTGCCAGCAGTTCCGCGGGACAACGCTACGAGCAGTACTTC. Its protein is CASSSAGQRYEQYF.

This clonotype was seen a handful of times. V and J are TRBV12-3 or TRBV12-4 and TRBJ2-7, with D perhaps TRBD1 (6 bases). V was shortened by 3 bases and J by 2 bases, with 11 bases between the two germline ends. The length of the CDR3 is 14 residues. CDR3 DNA sequence: TGTGCCAGCAGTTTGGACAGTGGCCCCTACGAGCAGTACTTC. It yields the protein CASSLDSGPYEQYF.

V usage is TRBV5-4 and J usage is TRBJ1-1; 7 bases fit TRBD1. The trim removed 0 bases at V and 6 bases at J, leaving 2 bases unmatched. The CDR3 covers 13 residues. Germline CDR1 SGHNT, CDR2 YYREEE (reference sequence). The CDR3 sequence is CASSLAQGAEAFF. In DNA form, the CDR3 reads TGTGCCAGCAGCTTGGCCCAGGGGGCTGAAGCTTTCTTT.

This clonotype showed up many times. J is TRBJ2-1 and V is TRBV24-1; 10 nucleotides align to TRBD2. This CDR3 is built from 14 residues. CDR1 and CDR2 from the germline V gene are KGHDR and SFDVKD. The J segment lost 4 bases and the V segment lost 6 bases, leaving 2 bases of the junction unmatched. CDR3: CATSRTSGYNEQFF. In DNA form, the CDR3 reads TGTGCCACCAGTCGGACTAGCGGTTACAATGAGCAGTTCTTC.

The sample holds many counts of this clonotype. The chain has TRBV20-1 and TRBJ1-1; 8 nucleotides align to TRBD1. The CDR3 runs 15 residues. The germline gives CDR1 DFQATT, CDR2 SNEGSKA (reference sequence). After removal of 0 bases from V and 3 bases from J, the junction contained 6 bases not matched to a gene. This CDR3 reads CSARDPGGADTEAFF. For the CDR3, the DNA is TGCAGTGCTAGAGACCCAGGGGGCGCGGACACTGAAGCTTTCTTT.

Details on this clonotype: A much larger clone differs from this one at a single base, so this may be a read error. The CDR3 loop reads CASATLGEYGHTF. The CDR3 coding sequence is TGTGCCAGCGCGACCCTAGGTGAATATGGCCACACCTTC. This chain connects TRBV28 to TRBJ1-2; D not certain. Germline values: CDR1 MDHEN, CDR2 SYDVKM. The CDR3 is 13 residues long.

This clonotype was counted only a few times. The rearrangement uses TRBV19 and TRBJ2-6; 12 bases are a match to TRBD1. Trimming removed 4 bases from V and 4 bases from J; junction bases left unmatched: 8. This CDR3 region has 18 residues. The germline V gene encodes CDR1 LNHDA and CDR2 SQIVND (reference sequence). CDR3 in DNA: TGTGCCAGTAGTAAAAAAGGGACAGGGGGCAGAGGGGCCAACGTCCTGACTTTC. It specifies CASSKKGTGGRGANVLTF.

A few counts support this clonotype. The chain is built from TRBV20-1 and TRBJ2-7; 7 bases agree with TRBD1. The CDR3 contains 14 residues. From germline, CDR1 is DFQATT and CDR2 SNEGSKA (reference sequence). V lost 6 bases to trimming and J lost 0 bases; unmatched junction nucleotides: 8. CDR3 sequence (DNA): TGCAGTGCGACCGACAGGGTGAGCTCCTACGAGCAGTACTTC. It encodes CSATDRVSSYEQYF.

This chain uses TRBV7-9 with TRBJ2-4; no definite D call. Germline values: CDR1 SEHNR, CDR2 FQNEAQ (reference sequence). V lost 4 bases and J lost 0, with 7 bases in between. The CDR3 is made up of 14 amino acids. The CDR3 nucleotides read TGTGCCAGCAGCTCCACACTAGCCAAAAACATTCAGTACTTC. Its translation is CASSSTLAKNIQYF.

V and J are TRBV9 and TRBJ2-1; 8 bases align to TRBD2. Trimming at V came to 5 bases and at J to 5 bases, leaving 9 bases not matched to a gene. From germline, CDR1 is SGDLS and CDR2 YYNGEE. The CDR3 runs 15 residues. CDR3 sequence: CASSPPGGGHNEQFF. CDR3 coding DNA: TGTGCCAGCAGTCCCCCGGGGGGGGGACACAATGAGCAGTTCTTC. The full variable domain, completed using reference TRBV9 and TRBJ2-1, is DSGVTQTPKHLITATGQRVTLRCSPRSGDLSVYWYQQSLDQGLQFLIQYYNGEERAKGNILERFSAQQFPDLHSELNLSSLELGDSALYFCASSPPGGGHNEQFFGPGTRLTVL.

The V and J genes are TRBV7-2 and TRBJ2-3; 7 nucleotides line up with TRBD1. This CDR3 has 15 residues. CDR1 is SGHTA, CDR2 FQGNSA, per germline. V lost 5 bases, J lost 1 base, and 6 bases stayed unmatched. For the CDR3, the DNA is TGTGCCAGCAGCCGGGCCCAGGGGGGCACAGATACGCAGTATTTT. Residues: CASSRAQGGTDTQYF.

A few counts support this clonotype. Its ends do not fully match the called genes, so a read error is possible. J is TRBJ1-1 and V is TRBV12-3 or TRBV12-4; no firm D call. The CDR3 spans 13 residues. The CDR3 sequence: CASRRSWNTEAFF. Written as DNA, the CDR3 is TGCGCCAGCAGGCGGAGTTGGAACACTGAAGCTTTCTTT.

This clonotype was recorded at least ten times. The chain is built from TRBV5-1 and TRBJ2-7; possible D gene TRBD2, 6 bases. V gave up 0 bases and J gave up 4 bases, with 11 bases separating them. This CDR3 is built from 14 residues. The germline CDR1 and CDR2 sequences are SGHRS and YFSETQ. CDR3 in amino acids: CASSLAGGEYEQYF. The CDR3 nucleotides read TGCGCCAGCAGCTTGGCAGGCGGGGAGTACGAGCAGTACTTC.

This clonotype has just a few counts. The genes are TRBV24-1 and TRBJ2-1, with D uncertain. The CDR3 runs to 14 residues. The V and J ends lost 5 bases and 3 bases respectively, with 10 bases between them. Germline V gene data show CDR1 as KGHDR and CDR2 as SFDVKD. The CDR3 DNA reads TGTGCCACCAGTGTGGCGGCTAACTACAATGAGCAGTTCTTC. This translates into CATSVAANYNEQFF.

This clonotype was seen repeatedly, ten times or more. V is TRBV6-1 and J is TRBJ2-3, with TRBD2 matching 10 bases. This CDR3 has 18 amino acids. Looked up from germline, CDR1 is MNHNS and CDR2 is SASEGT. The ends lost 5 bases at V and 2 bases at J; junction bases unmatched: 13. The CDR3 sequence is CASSIALGAGGITDTQYF. As DNA, the CDR3 is TGTGCCAGCAGTATCGCACTCGGAGCGGGAGGGATCACAGATACGCAGTATTTT.

J is TRBJ2-5 and V is TRBV14; no firm D call. Germline-derived CDR1 and CDR2 are SGHDN and FVKESK. The CDR3 contains 13 residues. Trimming removed 0 bases at V and 5 bases at J, with 7 bases between. The CDR3 region is CASSQEQGETQYF. Here the CDR3 DNA reads TGTGCCAGCAGCCAAGAGCAAGGCGAGACCCAGTACTTC. Drawing the rest from reference TRBV14 and TRBJ2-5, the complete variable domain is EAGVTQFPSHSVIEKGQTVTLRCDPISGHDNLYWYRRVMGKEIKFLLHFVKESKQDESGMPNNRFLAERTGGTYSTLKVQPAELEDSGVYFCASSQEQGETQYFGPGTRLLVL.

This clonotype was counted a few times. The chain employs TRBV27 and TRBJ2-5, with 9 bases identical to TRBD2. Looked up from germline, CDR1 is MNHEY and CDR2 is SMNVEV (reference sequence). This CDR3 has 17 residues. Trimming removed 7 bases from V and 1 base from J; junction bases left unmatched: 13. The CDR3 DNA follows: TGTGCCAGCACCCCCTCGAGGGCGGGGGGGGGCCAAGAGACCCAGTACTTC. It yields the protein CASTPSRAGGGQETQYF.

In its sample, this clonotype was seen many times. The chain links TRBV6-1 to TRBJ2-1, with D maybe TRBD1 (5 bases). Germline assignment: CDR1 MNHNS and CDR2 SASEGT. Trimming took off 5 bases at V and 4 bases at J, with 12 bases between the two ends. The CDR3 spans 14 residues. The CDR3 protein is CASSYSRVYNEQFF. As DNA, the CDR3 is TGTGCCAGCAGTTATAGCAGGGTTTACAATGAGCAGTTCTTC.

The table lists this clonotype with a few counts. The chain employs TRBV27 and TRBJ2-7; 9 bases match TRBD2. From germline, CDR1 is MNHEY and CDR2 SMNVEV (reference sequence). With V trimmed by 4 bases and J by 3 bases, 4 bases remained unmatched. There are 14 residues in the CDR3. The CDR3 nucleotides read TGTGCCAGCAGTTGGGGAGCGGGAGGCTACGAGCAGTACTTC. It specifies CASSWGAGGYEQYF.

This clonotype was seen more than once but under ten times. The junction departs from germline at one end; a sequencing error may be responsible. V and J are TRBV7-7 and TRBJ2-2; no reliable D call. The CDR3 consists of 14 residues. From germline, CDR1 is SSHAT and CDR2 FNYEAQ (reference sequence). CDR3 protein: CASSFDPNTGELFF. The CDR3 coding sequence is TGTGCTAGCAGCTTTGATCCGAACACCGGGGAGCTGTTTTTT.

This clonotype came up many times. This chain connects TRBV28 to TRBJ1-3, with 8 bases lining up with TRBD1. This CDR3 has 17 residues. Trimming removed 2 bases from V and 0 bases from J; junction bases left unmatched: 6. Germline lookup yields CDR1 MDHEN and CDR2 SYDVKM. In nucleotides, the CDR3 is TGTGCCAGCAGTTTAGGAGGGACAGGCATCTCTGGAAACACCATATATTTT. Translating gives CASSLGGTGISGNTIYF.

Points on this clonotype: A much larger clone sits a single nucleotide away, making a read error possible. This chain joins TRBV28 and TRBJ2-5; D gene unclear. The CDR3 contains 11 residues. From germline, CDR1 is MDHEN and CDR2 SYDVKM. With 6 bases removed from V and 3 bases from J, the gap between germline ends came to 5 bases. CDR3 DNA sequence: TGTGCCAGCAGAGGAAAAGAGACCCAGTACTTC. Protein: CASRGKETQYF.

The V call is TRBV29-1, the J call TRBJ2-3; maybe TRBD2 (6 bases). The V gene's germline CDR1 is SQVTM and CDR2 ANQGSEA. Trimming stripped 7 bases from V and 2 bases from J, with 16 bases between. CDR3 length equals 14 residues. The CDR3 reads CSGTPGTSTDTQYF. The CDR3 DNA follows: TGCAGCGGCACACCCGGGACTTCCACAGATACGCAGTATTTT.

This clonotype was detected only once. A read error may account for a junction end that differs from germline. In DNA, the CDR3 is TGTGCCGCCAGTGACAAAGGGACTGTCCATGAGCCCCAGCATTTT. It specifies CAASDKGTVHEPQHF. J is TRBJ1-5 and V is TRBV24-1, with D possibly TRBD1 on 5 matching bases. In germline, CDR1 is KGHDR, CDR2 SFDVKD. The CDR3 sequence is 15 residues long.

The chain uses TRBV20-1 and TRBJ1-1, with TRBD1 identical over 7 bases. The CDR3 runs to 16 residues. Germline V gene data show CDR1 as DFQATT and CDR2 as SNEGSKA (reference sequence). V was pared by 1 base and J by 6 bases, with 14 bases of the junction left unmatched. CDR3 sequence: CSARAPPGQSQPEAFF. As DNA, the CDR3 is TGCAGTGCTAGAGCCCCCCCGGGACAGTCCCAACCTGAAGCTTTCTTT.

This chain connects TRBV4-2 to TRBJ1-5, with a possible D match to TRBD1 (5 bases). CDR3 length: 14 residues. Trimming removed 0 bases at V and 6 bases at J, with 9 bases between. From germline, CDR1 is LGHNA and CDR2 YNFKEQ. In DNA, the CDR3 is TGTGCCAGCAGCCAAGATAAGGGGTCTCAGCCCCAGCATTTT. Amino acids: CASSQDKGSQPQHF.

This clonotype was picked up many times. The chain employs TRBV28 and TRBJ2-1; 9 bases are a match to TRBD1. Germline values: CDR1 MDHEN, CDR2 SYDVKM. The junction had 9 bases not matched to a gene; V was cut back by 3 bases and J by 9 bases. The CDR3 length is 15 residues. CDR3 sequence: CASSLLGTGFVEQFF. CDR3 coding DNA: TGTGCCAGCAGTTTGTTGGGGACAGGGTTCGTTGAGCAGTTCTTC.

This clonotype showed up many times. The chain uses TRBV2 and TRBJ1-5; D is perhaps TRBD1 (6 bases). Per the germline V gene, CDR1 is SNHLY and CDR2 is FYNNEI. This CDR3 has 15 amino acids. Trimming removed 7 bases from V and 0 bases from J, with 13 bases in between. The CDR3 DNA is TGTGCCAGCAAAAAGGACAGTTATAGCAATCAGCCCCAGCATTTT. This codes for CASKKDSYSNQPQHF.

J is TRBJ1-6 and V is TRBV19, with D possibly matching TRBD1 (5 bases). The CDR3 is made up of 12 amino acids. Germline V gives CDR1 LNHDA, CDR2 SQIVND (reference sequence). Trimming removed 4 bases from V and 10 bases from J, with 8 bases in between. The CDR3 bases are TGTGCCAGTAGTACAGGGAACTCACCCCTCCACTTT. Amino acid sequence: CASSTGNSPLHF.

The chain recombines TRBV6-1 with TRBJ2-1; a weak D match, TRBD2 (6 bases). Germline V gene sequence: CDR1 MNHNS, CDR2 SASEGT. The V end lost 7 bases, the J end lost 3 bases, and 13 bases lay between the germline ends. This CDR3 spans 14 amino acids. CDR3 amino acids: CASKGRDIYNEQFF. The CDR3 nucleotides read TGTGCCAGCAAGGGGCGGGATATCTACAATGAGCAGTTCTTC.